The clone carrying this T cell receptor (beta chain) is judged medium-sized (0.01 to 0.1%). The antigen remains undetermined. The data are from a study of a mutant IDH1 vaccine in newly diagnosed glioma. Study overall: The timing of visit V12 was week 35, and that of visit V13 was week 47.

With V trimmed by 3 bases and J by 7 bases, 8 bases remained unmatched. CDR3 length: 14 residues. Germline V gene sequence: CDR1 MNHNS, CDR2 SASEGT. Noted time point: week 35, safety follow-up. Each dose of the vaccine consisted of 300 ug of mutant IDH1 20-mer peptide, with topical imiquimod. Sequencing was performed with immunoSEQ multiplex PCR; in TCRdb, only in-frame clones are kept and a portion is missing. The repertoire includes more than 35,000 clones, approximately 81% of them detected once, and 4.7% sits in the top ten. The specimen comprised PBMCs, sampled from a glioma patient whose treatment included an IDH1 peptide vaccine. This chain joins TRBV6-1 and TRBJ1-1; TRBD1 matches 7 bases. This sequence was found in a middle-aged woman with glioma. Some clones in this sample may be carry-over from other donors' samples. CDR3 in amino acids: CASSDRQGESEAFF. The CDR3 DNA reads TGTGCCAGCAGTGATCGACAGGGAGAAAGTGAAGCTTTCTTT.